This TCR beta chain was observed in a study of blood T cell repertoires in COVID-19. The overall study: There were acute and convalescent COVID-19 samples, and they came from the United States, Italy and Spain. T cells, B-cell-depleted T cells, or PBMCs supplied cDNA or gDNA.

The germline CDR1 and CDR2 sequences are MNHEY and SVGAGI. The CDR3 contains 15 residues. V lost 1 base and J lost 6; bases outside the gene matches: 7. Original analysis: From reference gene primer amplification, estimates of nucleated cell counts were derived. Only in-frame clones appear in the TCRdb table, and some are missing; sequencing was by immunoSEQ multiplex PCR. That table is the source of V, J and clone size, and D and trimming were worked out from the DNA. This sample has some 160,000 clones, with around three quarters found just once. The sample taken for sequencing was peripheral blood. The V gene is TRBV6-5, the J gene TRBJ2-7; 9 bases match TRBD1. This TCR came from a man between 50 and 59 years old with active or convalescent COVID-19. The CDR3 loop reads CASSYLGQGPTEQYF. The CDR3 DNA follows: TGTGCCAGCAGTTACTTGGGACAGGGACCCACCGAGCAGTACTTC.